This is a list of T cell receptor beta chains from one sample in a study of blood T cell repertoires in COVID-19. Using immunoSEQ multiplex PCR, the repertoire was profiled, and TCRdb retains in-frame clones only, with some absent. In the table there are under 200,000 clones, over 75% of which are singletons. Sequencing was carried out using peripheral blood. The receptors derive from a man between 70 and 80 years old with active or convalescent COVID-19. The CDR3 runs from the conserved cysteine through the conserved F or W. The order of the fields is V gene, J gene, CDR3 protein.

>TRBV5-1|TRBJ2-3
CASSLEGVTDTQYF
>TRBV3-1/TRBV3-2|TRBJ2-1
CASSQGLAGGLEQFF
>TRBV18|TRBJ2-1
CASSLPLGLAGGHNEQFF
>TRBV27|TRBJ2-3
CASSPYLAGGGSDTQYF
>TRBV4-3|TRBJ2-5
CASSQDLIGGGRQETQYF
>TRBV6-5|TRBJ2-7
CASTSSGVSSYEQYF
>TRBV7-2|TRBJ2-7
CASSPWRRGARYEQYF
>TRBV5-1|TRBJ2-2
CASSFTHTGTDGELFF
>TRBV5-1|TRBJ1-2
CASSRTGAIYGYTF
>TRBV30|TRBJ1-2
CAWSRQEWSYTF
>TRBV3-1/TRBV3-2|TRBJ2-7
CASSFRQGVHEQYF
>TRBV9|TRBJ1-1
CASSAQTGSAEAFF
>TRBV12-3/TRBV12-4|TRBJ1-1
CASSLRGQPEAFF
>TRBV11-2|TRBJ1-1
CASSPSGTFNGAFF
>TRBV19|TRBJ2-5
CASSFQRAGARGETQYF
>TRBV6-5|TRBJ2-7
CAMERQGIYEQYF
>TRBV5-1|TRBJ2-1
CASSLGLADPSYNEQFF
>TRBV11-2|TRBJ1-2
CASRKPGTGDRYGYTF
>TRBV5-1|TRBJ2-2
CASSSQGDGELFF
>TRBV21-1|TRBJ1-5
CARPTTGFSNQPQHF
>TRBV6-6|TRBJ1-2
CASSYGQEYGYTF
>TRBV7-2|TRBJ2-7
CASSEGLAGGNKQYF
>TRBV6-1|TRBJ1-2
CASSEPDRGPGGYTF
>TRBV4-1|TRBJ2-1
CASSQDLGQRSSYNEQLF
>TRBV7-8|TRBJ1-2
CASKKGGTANYGYTF
>TRBV6-2/TRBV6-3|TRBJ1-5
CASSYRTGGASNQPQHF
>TRBV11-2|TRBJ1-2
CASSSEDRGDGYTF
>TRBV5-6|TRBJ2-2
CASSLYAGRGDTGELFF
>TRBV28|TRBJ1-2
CASNRMGYGYTF
>TRBV30|TRBJ1-1
CAWTGGQGVPEAFF
>TRBV5-4|TRBJ1-6
CASSLEVGTGIGHSPLHF
>TRBV30|TRBJ2-7
CASWGDRGNSYEQYF
>TRBV2|TRBJ2-6
CASSEPGHNSGANVLTF
>TRBV5-1|TRBJ1-1
CASSLGAGNTEAFF
>TRBV11-2|TRBJ1-1
CASSLDRGRTEAFF
>TRBV5-1|TRBJ2-5
CASSLTASGRAETQYF
>TRBV5-1|TRBJ2-1
CASSGGAASSYNEQFF
>TRBV5-1|TRBJ2-7
CASSSGRGSSYEQYF
>TRBV6-6|TRBJ1-5
CASSPPGQGSRQPQHF
>TRBV28|TRBJ1-3
CASSPSPAGKGNTIYF
>TRBV10-3|TRBJ1-5
CAISAIREYPQHF
>TRBV2|TRBJ2-7
CASSVREQYF
>TRBV3-1/TRBV3-2|TRBJ2-7
CASSQNGDYEQYF
>TRBV18|TRBJ2-1
CASSPGTGNYNEQFF
>TRBV5-1|TRBJ2-7
CASSQDTGYEQYF
>TRBV5-1|TRBJ2-1
CASSLELDNEQFF
>TRBV18|TRBJ2-3
CASSPPGLAGGDTQYF
>TRBV5-4|TRBJ2-1
CASSYGDSGNNEQFF
>TRBV5-1|TRBJ2-3
CASSLRQGARDTQYF
>TRBV7-8|TRBJ1-3
CASSLAPGDTIYF
>TRBV5-1|TRBJ2-5
CASSLEEDRQETQYF
>TRBV15|TRBJ2-5
CATSREWQAGETQYF